The 4 T cell receptor beta chains given below trace back to one sample, sequenced in a study of blood T cell repertoires in COVID-19. Libraries were prepared by immunoSEQ multiplex PCR; TCRdb keeps only in-frame clonotypes and omits some of them. The profile covers 350,000 or so clones, with roughly 86% appearing a single time and over 1% taken by the ten largest. The sequenced sample was PBMCs or T cells enriched from blood (not recorded which). These receptors all stem from a woman aged 25 to 39 who had been exposed to COVID-19.

The V call is TRBV20-1, the J call TRBJ2-3; D gene ambiguous. V lost 3 bases and J 6 bases, leaving 7 bases between the germline ends. CDR1 and CDR2 (germline): DFQATT, SNEGSKA (reference sequence). The CDR3 is made up of 11 amino acids. CDR3 protein: CSARARDTQYF. The CDR3 DNA reads as TGCAGTGCTAGGGCGCGGGATACGCAGTATTTT.

V usage is TRBV7-3 and J usage is TRBJ2-7; D might be TRBD2 (7 bases). V was clipped by 2 bases and J by 3 bases, with 14 bases between them. The germline V gene has CDR1 SGHTA and CDR2 FQGTGA. There are 15 residues in the CDR3. CDR3 loop: CASSLEGGGHYEQYF. The CDR3 DNA reads as TGTGCCAGCAGCTTAGAGGGAGGGGGGCACTACGAGCAGTACTTC.

The gene calls are TRBV27 and TRBJ1-3; D gene uncertain. The CDR3 extends over 14 amino acids. Trimming took 6 bases from V and 0 from J, leaving 9 bases between them. The germline V gene has CDR1 MNHEY and CDR2 SMNVEV (reference sequence). The CDR3: CASRPQSSGNTIYF. The CDR3 DNA reads TGTGCCAGCAGGCCACAGTCCTCTGGAAACACCATATATTTT.

CDR3 coding DNA: TGTGCCAGCAAACAATCGAGCACAGATACGCAGTATTTT. Translating it yields CASKQSSTDTQYF. V usage is TRBV7-9 and J usage is TRBJ2-3; no firm D call. Trimming pared 7 bases from V and 0 bases from J, leaving 8 bases between. CDR3 length equals 13 residues. Germline V gene sequence: CDR1 SEHNR, CDR2 FQNEAQ (reference sequence).